Detailed here is one T cell receptor beta chain. Its specificity is not known. V lost 4 bases to trimming and J lost 11 bases; unmatched junction nucleotides: 18. CDR1 is SGHNT and CDR2 is YYREEE in the germline V gene (reference sequence). The CDR3 consists of 17 residues. These data come from a study of PD-1 blockade in classical Hodgkin lymphoma. In the study overall: Intravenous delivery of nivolumab at 3 mg/kg to patients occurred every 2 weeks.

Clones were sequenced by immunoSEQ multiplex PCR, and TCRdb holds only the in-frame ones, with some missing. The sample yields around 23,000 clones, 88% seen once. Time point reported: cycle 4 day 1 (C4D1), after less than 7 weeks of nivolumab. All patients relapsed after autologous stem cell transplantation, and brentuximab vedotin exposure varied. Points from the study as a whole: For complete responders, baseline diversity was comparable to that of newly diagnosed patients. CD4+ TCR diversity, unlike CD8+, climbed significantly by C4D1. Relative to healthy donors, newly diagnosed patients reportedly had lower baseline TCR diversity, which was reported as lower still in relapsed/refractory patients.

The sample here was peripheral blood mononuclear cells (PBMCs), taken before the fourth cycle of nivolumab. This chain uses TRBV5-4 with TRBJ1-6; TRBD1 matches at 7 bases. The sequence came from a human donor with classical Hodgkin lymphoma. CDR3 region: CASSRPDEGARSTPLHF. The CDR3 DNA sequence: TGTGCCAGCAGCCGACCCGATGAGGGGGCGCGTTCGACACCCCTCCACTTT.